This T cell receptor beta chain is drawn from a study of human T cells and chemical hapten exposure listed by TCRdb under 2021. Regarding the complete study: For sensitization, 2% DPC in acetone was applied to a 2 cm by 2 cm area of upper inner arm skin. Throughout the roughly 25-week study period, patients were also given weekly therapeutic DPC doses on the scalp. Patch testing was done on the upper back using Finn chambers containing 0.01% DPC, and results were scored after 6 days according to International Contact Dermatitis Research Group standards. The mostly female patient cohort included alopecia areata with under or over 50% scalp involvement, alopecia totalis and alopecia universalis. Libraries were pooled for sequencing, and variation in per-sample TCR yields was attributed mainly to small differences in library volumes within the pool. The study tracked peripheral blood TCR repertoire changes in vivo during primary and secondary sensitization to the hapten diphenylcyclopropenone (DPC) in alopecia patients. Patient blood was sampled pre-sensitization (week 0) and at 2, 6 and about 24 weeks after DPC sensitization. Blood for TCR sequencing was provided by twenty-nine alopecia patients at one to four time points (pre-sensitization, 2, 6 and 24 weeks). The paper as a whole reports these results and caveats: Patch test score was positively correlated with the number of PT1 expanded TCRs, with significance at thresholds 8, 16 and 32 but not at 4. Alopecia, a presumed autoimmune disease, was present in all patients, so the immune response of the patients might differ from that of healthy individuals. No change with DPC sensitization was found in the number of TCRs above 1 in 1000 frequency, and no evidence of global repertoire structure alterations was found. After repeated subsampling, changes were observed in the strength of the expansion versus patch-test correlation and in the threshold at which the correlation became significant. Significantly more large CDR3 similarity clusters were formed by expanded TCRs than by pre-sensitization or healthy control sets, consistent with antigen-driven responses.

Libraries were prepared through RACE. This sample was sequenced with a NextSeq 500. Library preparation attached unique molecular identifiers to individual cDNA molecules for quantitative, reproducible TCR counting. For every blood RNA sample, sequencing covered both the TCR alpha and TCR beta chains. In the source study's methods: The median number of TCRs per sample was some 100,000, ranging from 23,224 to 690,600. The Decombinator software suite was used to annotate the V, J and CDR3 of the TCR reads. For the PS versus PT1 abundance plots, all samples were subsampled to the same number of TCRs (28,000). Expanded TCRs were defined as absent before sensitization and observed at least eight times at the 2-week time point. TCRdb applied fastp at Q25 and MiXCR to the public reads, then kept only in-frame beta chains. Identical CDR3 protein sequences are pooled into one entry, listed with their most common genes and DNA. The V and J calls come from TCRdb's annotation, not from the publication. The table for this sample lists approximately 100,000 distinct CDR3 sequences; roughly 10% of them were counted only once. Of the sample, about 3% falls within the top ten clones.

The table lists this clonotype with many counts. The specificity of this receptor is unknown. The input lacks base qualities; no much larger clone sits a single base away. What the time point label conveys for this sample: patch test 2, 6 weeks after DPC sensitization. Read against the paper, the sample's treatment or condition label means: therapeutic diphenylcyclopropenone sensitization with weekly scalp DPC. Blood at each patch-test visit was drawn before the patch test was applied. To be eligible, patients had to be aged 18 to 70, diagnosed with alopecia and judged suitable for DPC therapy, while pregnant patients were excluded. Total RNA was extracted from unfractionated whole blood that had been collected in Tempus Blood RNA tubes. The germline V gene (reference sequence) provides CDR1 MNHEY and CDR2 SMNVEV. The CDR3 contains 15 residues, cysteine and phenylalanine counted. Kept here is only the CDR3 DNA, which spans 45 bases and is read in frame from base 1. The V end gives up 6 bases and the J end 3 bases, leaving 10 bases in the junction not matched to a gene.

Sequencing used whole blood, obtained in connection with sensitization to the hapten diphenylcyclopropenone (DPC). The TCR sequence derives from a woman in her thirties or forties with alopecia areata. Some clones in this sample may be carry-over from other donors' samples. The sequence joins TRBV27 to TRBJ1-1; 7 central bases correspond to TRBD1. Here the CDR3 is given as CASSHDRVAYTEAFF. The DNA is TGTGCCAGCAGCCACGACAGGGTGGCTTACACTGAAGCTTTCTTT.